These T cell receptor beta chains were read from a single sample in a study of blood T cell repertoires in COVID-19. The table came from immunoSEQ multiplex PCR; TCRdb's copy has only in-frame clones and leaves some out. The data contain 450,000 to 600,000 clones, 75% to 90% of them seen just once; the ten biggest clones take up 0.65% to 0.9%. The specimen sequenced was PBMCs or T cells enriched from blood (not recorded which). The receptors originated from a young woman who had recovered from COVID-19. The CDR3 runs from the conserved cysteine through the conserved F or W. A D gene is named only where the DNA matches it firmly. Rows give clone size only sometimes, using once, few, many, or a class for an expanded clone.

TGTGCCAGCAGTTCCCTCGGCGGAGGGGAGGGCACAGATACGCAGTATTTT,CASSSLGGGEGTDTQYF,TRBJ2-3,-,once,TRBV28
TGCAGTGCTAGAGGAGGGAACACCATATATTTT,CSARGGNTIYF,TRBJ1-3,-,-,TRBV20-1
TGTGCCAGAAGCGGAGGACTAGGAAGGCGGGTCAGAGAGACCCAGTACTTC,CARSGGLGRRVRETQYF,TRBJ2-5,TRBD2,-,TRBV5-3
TGTGCCAGCAGCTTGGTAGTAGGGGAACTGTTTTTT,CASSLVVGELFF,TRBJ1-4,-,-,TRBV5-6
TGTGCCAGCAGGGTTGACAGGTATGACACTGAAGCTTTCTTT,CASRVDRYDTEAFF,TRBJ1-1,-,-,TRBV2
TGCAGCGTCTCGGGACAGGGAAGAGATGAGCAGTTCTTC,CSVSGQGRDEQFF,TRBJ2-1,TRBD1,-,TRBV29-1
TGCGCCAGCAGCGAGACAGGGGGCGGCGGAAACACCATATATTTT,CASSETGGGGNTIYF,TRBJ1-3,TRBD1,-,TRBV5-1
TGCGCCAGCAGCTTGGATCCCGGGTTAGATGGCTACACCTTC,CASSLDPGLDGYTF,TRBJ1-2,-,few,TRBV5-1
TGTGCCAGCTCTCGGGAGGGTTATAATTCACCCCTCCACTTT,CASSREGYNSPLHF,TRBJ1-6,-,-,TRBV18
TGCGCCAGCAGCGAGGGGGACAGGCCTACTGAAGCTTTCTTT,CASSEGDRPTEAFF,TRBJ1-1,TRBD1,-,TRBV4-1
TGTGCCAGCAGGGACCCAGGCGGGGGTAATGAAAAACTGTTTTTT,CASRDPGGGNEKLFF,TRBJ1-4,-,-,TRBV27
TGTGCCAGCAGCCACTTAGCCGGGAAGAATGAAGCTTTCTTT,CASSHLAGKNEAFF,TRBJ1-1,-,-,TRBV3-1/TRBV3-2
TGTGCCAGCAGCCTCGGACAGGGGAGGGGAAACACCATATATTTT,CASSLGQGRGNTIYF,TRBJ1-3,TRBD1,-,TRBV2
TGTGCCAGCAGCCGAGCCCAGCGGACGCAGTATTTT,CASSRAQRTQYF,TRBJ2-3,-,-,TRBV7-2
TGTGCCAGCAGCCCTTCTTTACCTGGGGGGGGTGAAGATACGCAGTATTTT,CASSPSLPGGGEDTQYF,TRBJ2-3,TRBD2,few,TRBV3-1/TRBV3-2